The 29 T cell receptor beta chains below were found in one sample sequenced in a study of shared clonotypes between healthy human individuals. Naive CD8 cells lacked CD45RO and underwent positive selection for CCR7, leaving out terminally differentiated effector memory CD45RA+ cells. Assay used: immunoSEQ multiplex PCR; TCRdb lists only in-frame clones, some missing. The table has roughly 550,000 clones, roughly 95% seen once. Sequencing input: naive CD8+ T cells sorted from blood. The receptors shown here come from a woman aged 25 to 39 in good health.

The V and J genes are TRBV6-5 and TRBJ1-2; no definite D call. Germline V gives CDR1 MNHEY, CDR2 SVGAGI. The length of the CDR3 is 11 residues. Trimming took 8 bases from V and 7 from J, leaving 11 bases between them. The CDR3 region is CASCSSRGYTF. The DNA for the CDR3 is TGTGCCAGCTGTTCGTCCCGTGGCTACACCTTC.

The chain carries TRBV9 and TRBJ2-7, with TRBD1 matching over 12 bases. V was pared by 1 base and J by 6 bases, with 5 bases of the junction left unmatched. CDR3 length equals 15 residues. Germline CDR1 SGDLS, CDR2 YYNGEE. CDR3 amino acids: CASSVSGTGGAEQYF. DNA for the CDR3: TGTGCCAGCAGCGTATCCGGGACAGGGGGCGCCGAGCAGTACTTC. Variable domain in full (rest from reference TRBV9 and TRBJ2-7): DSGVTQTPKHLITATGQRVTLRCSPRSGDLSVYWYQQSLDQGLQFLIQYYNGEERAKGNILERFSAQQFPDLHSELNLSSLELGDSALYFCASSVSGTGGAEQYFGPGTRLTVT.

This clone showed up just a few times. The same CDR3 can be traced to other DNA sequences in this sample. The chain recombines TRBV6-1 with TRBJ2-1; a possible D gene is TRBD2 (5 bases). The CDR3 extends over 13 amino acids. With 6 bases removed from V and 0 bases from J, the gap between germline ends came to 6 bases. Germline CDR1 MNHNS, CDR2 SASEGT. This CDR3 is CASRGSSYNEQFF. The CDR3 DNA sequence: TGTGCCAGCAGGGGGAGCTCCTACAATGAGCAGTTCTTC.

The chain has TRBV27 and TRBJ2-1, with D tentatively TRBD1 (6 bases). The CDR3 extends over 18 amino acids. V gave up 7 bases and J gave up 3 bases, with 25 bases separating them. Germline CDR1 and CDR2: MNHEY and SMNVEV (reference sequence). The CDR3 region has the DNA TGTGCCAGCACCCTCAGCCCACAGGGAACCTCCTACTACAATGAGCAGTTCTTC. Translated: CASTLSPQGTSYYNEQFF.

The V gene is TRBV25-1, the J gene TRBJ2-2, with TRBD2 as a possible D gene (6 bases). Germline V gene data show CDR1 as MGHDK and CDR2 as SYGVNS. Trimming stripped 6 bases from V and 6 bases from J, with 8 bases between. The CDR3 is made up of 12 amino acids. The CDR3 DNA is TGTGCCAGCAGGGGGGGAGCCGGGGAGCTGTTTTTT. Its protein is CASRGGAGELFF.

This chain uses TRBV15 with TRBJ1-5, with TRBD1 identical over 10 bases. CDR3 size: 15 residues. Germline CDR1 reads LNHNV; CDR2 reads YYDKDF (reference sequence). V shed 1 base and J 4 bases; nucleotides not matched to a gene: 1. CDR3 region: CATSRVDRGNQPQHF. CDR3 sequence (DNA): TGTGCCACCAGCAGAGTGGACAGGGGGAATCAGCCCCAGCATTTT.

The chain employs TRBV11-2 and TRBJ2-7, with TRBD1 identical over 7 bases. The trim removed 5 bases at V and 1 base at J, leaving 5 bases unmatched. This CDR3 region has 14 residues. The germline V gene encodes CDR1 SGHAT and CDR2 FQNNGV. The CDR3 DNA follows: TGTGCCAGCAGCCACTGGGACAGATCCTACGAGCAGTACTTC. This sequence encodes CASSHWDRSYEQYF.

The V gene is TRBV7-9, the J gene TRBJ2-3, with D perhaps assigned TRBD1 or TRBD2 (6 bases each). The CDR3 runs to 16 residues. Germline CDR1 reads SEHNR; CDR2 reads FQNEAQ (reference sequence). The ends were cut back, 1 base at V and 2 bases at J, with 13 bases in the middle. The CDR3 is CASSLGGGKPTDTQYF. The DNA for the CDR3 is TGTGCCAGCAGCTTAGGAGGGGGGAAGCCCACAGATACGCAGTATTTT. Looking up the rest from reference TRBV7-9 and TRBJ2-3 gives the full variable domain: DTGVSQNPRHKITKRGQNVTFRCDPISEHNRLYWYRQTLGQGPEFLTYFQNEAQLEKSRLLSDRFSAERPKGSFSTLEIQRTEQGDSAMYLCASSLGGGKPTDTQYFGPGTRLTVL.

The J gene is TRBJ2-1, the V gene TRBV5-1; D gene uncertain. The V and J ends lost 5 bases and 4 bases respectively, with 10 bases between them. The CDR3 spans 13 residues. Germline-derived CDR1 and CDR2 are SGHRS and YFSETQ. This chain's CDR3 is CASRDPTYNEQFF. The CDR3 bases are TGCGCCAGCAGAGACCCAACGTACAATGAGCAGTTCTTC.

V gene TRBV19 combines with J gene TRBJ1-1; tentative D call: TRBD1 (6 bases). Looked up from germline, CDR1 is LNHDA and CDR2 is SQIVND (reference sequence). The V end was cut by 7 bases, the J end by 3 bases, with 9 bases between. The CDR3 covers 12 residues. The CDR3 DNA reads TGTGCCAGTAAGGGGGGTGACACTGAAGCTTTCTTT. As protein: CASKGGDTEAFF.

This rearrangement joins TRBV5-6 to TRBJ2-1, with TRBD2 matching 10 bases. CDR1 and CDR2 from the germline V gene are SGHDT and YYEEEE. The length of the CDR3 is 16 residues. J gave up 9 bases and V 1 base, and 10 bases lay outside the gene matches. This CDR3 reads CASSLFVSGRSSEQFF. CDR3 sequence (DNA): TGTGCCAGCAGCTTGTTTGTTAGCGGGAGGTCAAGTGAGCAGTTCTTC.

CDR3 in amino acids: CASSQGVPPYEQYF. CDR3 sequence (DNA): TGTGCCAGCAGCCAAGGGGTACCACCCTACGAGCAGTACTTC. The rearrangement uses TRBV16 and TRBJ2-7; D remains unclear. V gave up 2 bases and J gave up 2 bases, with 10 bases separating them. Germline CDR1 and CDR2: KGHSY and FQNENV. This CDR3 region has 14 residues.

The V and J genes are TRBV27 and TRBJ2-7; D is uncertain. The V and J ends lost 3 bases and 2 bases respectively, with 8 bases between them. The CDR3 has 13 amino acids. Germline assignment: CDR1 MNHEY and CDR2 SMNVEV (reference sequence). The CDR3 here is CASSLSTAYEQYF. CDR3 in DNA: TGTGCCAGCAGTTTGAGTACAGCCTACGAGCAGTACTTC.

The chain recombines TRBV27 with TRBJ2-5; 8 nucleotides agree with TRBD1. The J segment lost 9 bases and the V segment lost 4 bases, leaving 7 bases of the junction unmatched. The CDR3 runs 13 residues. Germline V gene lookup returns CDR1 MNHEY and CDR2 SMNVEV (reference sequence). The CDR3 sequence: CASSSGTGLAQYF. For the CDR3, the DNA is TGTGCCAGCAGTTCCGGGACAGGTTTGGCCCAGTACTTC.

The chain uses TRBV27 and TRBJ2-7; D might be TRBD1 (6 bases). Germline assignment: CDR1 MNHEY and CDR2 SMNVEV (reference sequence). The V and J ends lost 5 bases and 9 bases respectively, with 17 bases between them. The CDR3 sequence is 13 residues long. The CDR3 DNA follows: TGTGCCAGCAGTGCATCTCAGGGACAAGGGCAGTACTTC. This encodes CASSASQGQGQYF.

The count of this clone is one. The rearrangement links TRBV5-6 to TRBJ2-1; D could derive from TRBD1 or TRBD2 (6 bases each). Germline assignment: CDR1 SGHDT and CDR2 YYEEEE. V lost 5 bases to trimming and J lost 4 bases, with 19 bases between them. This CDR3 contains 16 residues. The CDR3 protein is CASSFFRGELYNEQFF. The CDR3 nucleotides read TGTGCCAGCAGTTTTTTTAGGGGGGAGTTGTACAATGAGCAGTTCTTC.

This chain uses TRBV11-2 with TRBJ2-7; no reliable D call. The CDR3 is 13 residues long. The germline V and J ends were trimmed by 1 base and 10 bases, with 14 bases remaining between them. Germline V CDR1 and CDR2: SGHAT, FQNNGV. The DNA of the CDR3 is TGTGCCAGCAGCTTAGTTAAGCTGTCTGAACAGTACTTC. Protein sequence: CASSLVKLSEQYF.

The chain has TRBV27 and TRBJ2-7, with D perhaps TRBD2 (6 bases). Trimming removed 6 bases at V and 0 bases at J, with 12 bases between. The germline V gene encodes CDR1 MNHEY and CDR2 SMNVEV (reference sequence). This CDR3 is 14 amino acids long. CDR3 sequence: CASSIAASSYEQYF. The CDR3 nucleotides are TGTGCCAGCAGCATAGCGGCAAGCTCCTACGAGCAGTACTTC.

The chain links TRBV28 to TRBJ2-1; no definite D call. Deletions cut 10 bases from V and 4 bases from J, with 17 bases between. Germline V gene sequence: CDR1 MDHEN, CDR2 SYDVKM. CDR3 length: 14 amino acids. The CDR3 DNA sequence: TGTGCCACCCGCCCCGTCTTTTCTTACAATGAGCAGTTCTTC. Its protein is CATRPVFSYNEQFF.

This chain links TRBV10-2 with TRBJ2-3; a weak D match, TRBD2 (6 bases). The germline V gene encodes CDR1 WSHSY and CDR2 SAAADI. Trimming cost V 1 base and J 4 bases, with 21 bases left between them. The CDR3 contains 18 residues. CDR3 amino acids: CASSEFPFSGRGPDTQYF. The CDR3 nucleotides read TGCGCCAGCAGTGAGTTCCCCTTTAGCGGAAGGGGCCCAGATACGCAGTATTTT.

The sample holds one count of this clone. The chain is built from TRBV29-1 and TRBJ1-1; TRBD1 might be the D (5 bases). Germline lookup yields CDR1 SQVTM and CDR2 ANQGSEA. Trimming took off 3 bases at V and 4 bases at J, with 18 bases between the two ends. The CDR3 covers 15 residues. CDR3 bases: TGCAGCGTTGACGACCGGGGCCTCTGGGGCACTGAAGCTTTCTTT. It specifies CSVDDRGLWGTEAFF.

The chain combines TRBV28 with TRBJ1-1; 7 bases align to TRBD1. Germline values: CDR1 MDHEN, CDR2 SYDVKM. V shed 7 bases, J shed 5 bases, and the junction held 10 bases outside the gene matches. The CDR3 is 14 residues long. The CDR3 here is CASTNRGRGTEAFF. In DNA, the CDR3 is TGTGCCAGCACTAACAGGGGCCGGGGTACTGAAGCTTTCTTT.

As DNA, the CDR3 is TGTGCCAGCAGTTTTTCCCATTCGGGGGGCCAATCACAAGTCTACGAGCAGTACTTC. Translating it yields CASSFSHSGGQSQVYEQYF. The genes are TRBV27 and TRBJ2-7; possible D gene TRBD2, 7 bases. Germline V gives CDR1 MNHEY, CDR2 SMNVEV (reference sequence). CDR3 length equals 19 residues. V shed 3 bases and J shed 3 bases, with 27 bases lying between them.

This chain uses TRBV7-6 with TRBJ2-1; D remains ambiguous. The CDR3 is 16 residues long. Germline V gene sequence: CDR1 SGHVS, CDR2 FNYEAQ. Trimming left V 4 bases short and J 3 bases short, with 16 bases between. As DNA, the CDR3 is TGTGCCAGCAGCTCCCGCATAAAGATAGACTACAATGAGCAGTTCTTC. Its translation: CASSSRIKIDYNEQFF.

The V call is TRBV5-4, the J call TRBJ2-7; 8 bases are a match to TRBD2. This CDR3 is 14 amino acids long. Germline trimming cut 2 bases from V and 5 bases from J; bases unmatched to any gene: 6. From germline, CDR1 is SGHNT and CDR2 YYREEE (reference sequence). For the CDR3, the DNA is TGTGCCAGCAGCTTAAGCGGGAGTCTCCACGAGCAGTACTTC. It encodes CASSLSGSLHEQYF.

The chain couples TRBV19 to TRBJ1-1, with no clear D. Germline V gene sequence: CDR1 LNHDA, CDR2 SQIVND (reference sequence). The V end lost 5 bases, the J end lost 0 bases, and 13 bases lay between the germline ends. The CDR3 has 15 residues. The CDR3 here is CASSSPPQLNTEAFF. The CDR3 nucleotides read TGTGCCAGTAGTTCCCCCCCACAGTTGAACACTGAAGCTTTCTTT. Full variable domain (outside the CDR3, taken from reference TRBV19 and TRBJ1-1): DGGITQSPKYLFRKEGQNVTLSCEQNLNHDAMYWYRQDPGQGLRLIYYSQIVNDFQKGDIAEGYSVSREKKESFPLTVTSAQKNPTAFYLCASSSPPQLNTEAFFGQGTRLTVV.

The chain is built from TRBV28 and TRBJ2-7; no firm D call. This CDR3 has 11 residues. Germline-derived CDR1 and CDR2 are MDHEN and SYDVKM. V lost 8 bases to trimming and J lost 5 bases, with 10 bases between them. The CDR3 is CASSGINEQYF. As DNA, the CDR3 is TGTGCCAGCTCCGGTATCAACGAGCAGTACTTC.

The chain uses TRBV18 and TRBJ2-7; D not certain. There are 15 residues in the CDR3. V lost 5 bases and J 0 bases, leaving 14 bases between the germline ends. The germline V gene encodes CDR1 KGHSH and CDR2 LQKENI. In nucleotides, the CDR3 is TGTGCCAGCTCAGATAACAGCGATAGCTCCTACGAGCAGTACTTC. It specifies CASSDNSDSSYEQYF.

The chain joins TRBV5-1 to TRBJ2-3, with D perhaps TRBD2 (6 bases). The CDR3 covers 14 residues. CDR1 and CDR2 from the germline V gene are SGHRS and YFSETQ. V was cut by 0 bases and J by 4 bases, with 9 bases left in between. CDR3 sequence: CASSLETSSDTQYF. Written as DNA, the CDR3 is TGCGCCAGCAGCTTGGAAACTAGCTCAGATACGCAGTATTTT.